The T cell receptor (beta chain) under discussion was sequenced for a study of read filtering for tumor transcriptome and immune sequencing. Study background: IR-seq gave about 3.5 to 10.27 million TCR reads per sample; RNA-seq gave about 80 to 1,300. Study-wide results and caveats: Dropping single-read clonotypes raised IR-seq and RNA-seq shared-clonotype correlation. In IR-seq, single-read clonotypes were around four fifths of clonotypes but around 3.2% of reads.

Molecular barcoded adaptors covering alpha/delta and beta/gamma chains were used on roughly 370 ng RNA. TCRdb used MiXCR to reprocess the reads, holding one entry per CDR3 protein. The repertoire holds more than 55,000 distinct CDR3 sequences, roughly 19% seen once, with 11% in the top ten. This clonotype appeared many times. Antigen unknown. Losses at the gene ends were 0 bases for V and 5 bases for J; bases not matched to a gene: 7. The germline CDR1 and CDR2 sequences are DFQATT and SNEGSKA (reference sequence). CDR3 size: 15 residues. The receptor's source is a donor aged 40 or older with multiple myeloma. The source material was a population of CD138-negative cells sorted from bone marrow. The genes are TRBV20-1 and TRBJ1-1; 9 bases line up with TRBD1. CDR3 protein: CSARDRGQGWTEAFF. CDR3 bases: TGCAGTGCTAGAGATAGGGGACAGGGTTGGACTGAAGCTTTCTTT.